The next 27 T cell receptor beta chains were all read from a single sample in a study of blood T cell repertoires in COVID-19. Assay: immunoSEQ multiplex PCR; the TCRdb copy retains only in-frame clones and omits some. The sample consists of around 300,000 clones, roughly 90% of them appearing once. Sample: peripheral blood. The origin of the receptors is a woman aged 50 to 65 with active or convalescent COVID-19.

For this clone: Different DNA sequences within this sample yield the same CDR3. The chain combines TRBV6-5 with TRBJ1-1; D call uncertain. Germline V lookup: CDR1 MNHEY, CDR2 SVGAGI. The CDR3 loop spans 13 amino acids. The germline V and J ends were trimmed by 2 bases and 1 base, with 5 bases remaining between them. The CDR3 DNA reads TGTGCCAGCAGTTACGGGAGGAACACTGAAGCTTTCTTT. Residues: CASSYGRNTEAFF.

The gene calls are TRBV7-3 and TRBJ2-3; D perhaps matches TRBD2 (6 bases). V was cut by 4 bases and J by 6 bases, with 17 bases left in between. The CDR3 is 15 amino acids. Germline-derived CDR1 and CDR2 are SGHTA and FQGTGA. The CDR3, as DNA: TGTGCCAGCAGCTCCTCGGGGGAGAACGTTGATACGCAGTATTTT. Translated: CASSSSGENVDTQYF.

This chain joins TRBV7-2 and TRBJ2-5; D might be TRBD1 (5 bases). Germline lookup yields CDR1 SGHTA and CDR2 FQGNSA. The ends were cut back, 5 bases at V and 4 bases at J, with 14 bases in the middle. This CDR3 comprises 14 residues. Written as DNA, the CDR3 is TGTGCCAGCAGCGGGCAGGGTTTCGCAGAGACCCAGTACTTC. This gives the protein CASSGQGFAETQYF.

The CDR3 coding sequence is TGTGCCAGCAGTGGGGGGGGTAGCAATCAGCCCCAGCATTTT. This gives the protein CASSGGGSNQPQHF. The J gene is TRBJ1-5, the V gene TRBV28, with a tentative D call TRBD1 (5 bases). CDR1 MDHEN and CDR2 SYDVKM come from the germline V gene. The CDR3 extends over 14 amino acids. The germline V and J ends were trimmed by 5 bases and 0 bases, with 8 bases remaining between them.

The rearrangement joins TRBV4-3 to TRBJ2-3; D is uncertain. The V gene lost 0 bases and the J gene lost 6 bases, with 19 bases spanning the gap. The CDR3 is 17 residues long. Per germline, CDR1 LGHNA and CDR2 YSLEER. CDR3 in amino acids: CASSQDYLGVGLDTQYF. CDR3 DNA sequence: TGCGCCAGCAGCCAAGATTATTTGGGCGTTGGCCTGGATACGCAGTATTTT.

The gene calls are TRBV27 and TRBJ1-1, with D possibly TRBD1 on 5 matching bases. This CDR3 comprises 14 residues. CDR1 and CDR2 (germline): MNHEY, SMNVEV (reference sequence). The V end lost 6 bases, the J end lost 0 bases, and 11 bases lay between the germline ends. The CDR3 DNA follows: TGTGCCAGCAGATCGGGACTCCTGAACACTGAAGCTTTCTTT. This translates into CASRSGLLNTEAFF.

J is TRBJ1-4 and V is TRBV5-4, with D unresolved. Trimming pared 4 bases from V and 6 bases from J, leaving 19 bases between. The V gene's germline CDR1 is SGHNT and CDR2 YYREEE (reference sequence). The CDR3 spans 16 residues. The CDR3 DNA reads TGTGCCAGCAGCCAATCCGAACTGGGAGTCCATGAAAAACTGTTTTTT. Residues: CASSQSELGVHEKLFF.

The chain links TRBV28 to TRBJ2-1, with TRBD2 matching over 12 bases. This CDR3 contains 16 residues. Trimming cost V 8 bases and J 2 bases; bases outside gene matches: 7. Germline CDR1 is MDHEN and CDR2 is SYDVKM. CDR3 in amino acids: CASGTTSGRTYNEQFF. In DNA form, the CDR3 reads TGTGCCAGCGGGACCACTAGCGGGAGGACCTACAATGAGCAGTTCTTC.

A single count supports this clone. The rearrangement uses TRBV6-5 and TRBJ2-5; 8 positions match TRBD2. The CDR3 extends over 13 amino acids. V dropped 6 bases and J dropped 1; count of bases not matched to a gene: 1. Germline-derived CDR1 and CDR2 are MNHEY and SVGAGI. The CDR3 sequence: CASSAGGQETQYF. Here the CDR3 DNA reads TGTGCCAGCAGCGCGGGGGGCCAAGAGACCCAGTACTTC.

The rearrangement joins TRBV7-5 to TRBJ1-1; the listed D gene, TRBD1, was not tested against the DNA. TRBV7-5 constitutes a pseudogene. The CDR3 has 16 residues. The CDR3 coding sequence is TGTGCCAGAGACCCTAGGGACAGGAGGACAGGGGGTGAAGCTTTCTTT. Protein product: CARDPRDRRTGGEAFF.

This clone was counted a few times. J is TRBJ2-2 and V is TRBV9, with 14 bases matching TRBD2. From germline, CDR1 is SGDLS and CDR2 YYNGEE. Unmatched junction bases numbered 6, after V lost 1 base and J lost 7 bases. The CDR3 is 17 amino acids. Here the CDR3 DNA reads TGTGCCAGCAGCGTACTTGGACTAGCGGGAGGTGTCGGGGAGCTGTTTTTT. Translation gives CASSVLGLAGGVGELFF.

The CDR3 nucleotides are TGTGCCAGTAGTATTGCGCCTAGCGGGACCGGGGAGCTGTTTTTT. Protein product: CASSIAPSGTGELFF. V usage is TRBV19 and J usage is TRBJ2-2; 8 bases line up with TRBD2. The V and J ends lost 3 bases and 5 bases, in that order; junction bases with no gene match: 5. There are 15 residues in the CDR3. Germline V gene sequence: CDR1 LNHDA, CDR2 SQIVND (reference sequence).

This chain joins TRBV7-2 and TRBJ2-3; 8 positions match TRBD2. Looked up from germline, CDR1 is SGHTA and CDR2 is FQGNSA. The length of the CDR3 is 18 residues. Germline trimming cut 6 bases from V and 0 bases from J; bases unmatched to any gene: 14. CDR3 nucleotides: TGTGCCAGCAGTGGGAGGTTGGGTAGCGGGACAAGCACAGATACGCAGTATTTT. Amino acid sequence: CASSGRLGSGTSTDTQYF.

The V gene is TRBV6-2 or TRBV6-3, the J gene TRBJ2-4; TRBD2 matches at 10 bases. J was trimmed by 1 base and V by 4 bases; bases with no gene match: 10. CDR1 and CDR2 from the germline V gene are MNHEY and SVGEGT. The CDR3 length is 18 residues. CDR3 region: CASSSPSGGPGAKNIQYF. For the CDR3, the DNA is TGTGCCAGCAGTTCTCCTAGCGGGGGCCCGGGGGCCAAAAACATTCAGTACTTC.

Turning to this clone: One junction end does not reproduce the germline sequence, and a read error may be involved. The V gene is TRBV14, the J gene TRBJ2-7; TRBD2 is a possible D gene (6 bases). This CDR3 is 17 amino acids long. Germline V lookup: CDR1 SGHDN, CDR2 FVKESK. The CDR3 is CVSSQTYFWDSIYEQYF. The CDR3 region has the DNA TGTGTCAGCAGCCAAACTTACTTCTGGGACTCAATCTACGAGCAGTACTTC.

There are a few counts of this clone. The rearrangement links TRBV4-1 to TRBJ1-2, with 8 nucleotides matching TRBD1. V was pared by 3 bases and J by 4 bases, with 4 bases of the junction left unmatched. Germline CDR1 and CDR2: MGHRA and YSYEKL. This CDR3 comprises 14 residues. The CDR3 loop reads CASSQIDRGYGYTF. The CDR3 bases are TGCGCCAGCAGCCAGATTGACAGGGGCTATGGCTACACCTTC.

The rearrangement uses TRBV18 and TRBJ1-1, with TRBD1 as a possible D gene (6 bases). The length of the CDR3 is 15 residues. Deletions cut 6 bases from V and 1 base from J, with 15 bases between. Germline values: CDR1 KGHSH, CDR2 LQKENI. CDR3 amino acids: CASSPSVQGNTEAFF. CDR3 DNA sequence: TGTGCCAGCTCCCCTTCGGTACAGGGGAACACTGAAGCTTTCTTT. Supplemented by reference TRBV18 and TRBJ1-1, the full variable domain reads NAGVMQNPRHLVRRRGQEARLRCSPMKGHSHVYWYRQLPEEGLKFMVYLQKENIIDESGMPKERFSAEFPKEGPSILRIQQVVRGDSAAYFCASSPSVQGNTEAFFGQGTRLTVV.

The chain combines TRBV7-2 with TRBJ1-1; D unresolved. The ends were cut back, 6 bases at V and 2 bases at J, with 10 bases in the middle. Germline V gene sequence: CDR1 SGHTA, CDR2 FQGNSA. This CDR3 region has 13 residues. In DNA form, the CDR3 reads TGTGCCAGCAGGGCCCCCCAAAACACTGAAGCTTTCTTT. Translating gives CASRAPQNTEAFF. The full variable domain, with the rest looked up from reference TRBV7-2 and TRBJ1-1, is GAGVSQSPSNKVTEKGKDVELRCDPISGHTALYWYRQSLGQGLEFLIYFQGNSAPDKSGLPSDRFSAERTGGSVSTLTIQRTQQEDSAVYLCASRAPQNTEAFFGQGTRLTVV.

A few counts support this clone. Here the CDR3 DNA reads TGTGCCAGCTCAGGACAGGACCCGGGGACCCAGTACTTC. This translates into CASSGQDPGTQYF. V usage is TRBV18 and J usage is TRBJ2-5; the match to TRBD1 covers 7 bases. CDR3 length equals 13 residues. CDR1 KGHSH and CDR2 LQKENI come from the germline V gene. The J segment lost 7 bases and the V segment lost 5 bases, leaving 7 bases of the junction unmatched.

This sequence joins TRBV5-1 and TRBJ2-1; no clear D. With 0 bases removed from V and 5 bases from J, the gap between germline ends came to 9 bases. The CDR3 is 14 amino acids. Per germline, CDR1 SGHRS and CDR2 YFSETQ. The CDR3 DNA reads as TGCGCCAGCAGCTTGGTTGTCGGTGACAATGAGCAGTTCTTC. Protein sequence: CASSLVVGDNEQFF.

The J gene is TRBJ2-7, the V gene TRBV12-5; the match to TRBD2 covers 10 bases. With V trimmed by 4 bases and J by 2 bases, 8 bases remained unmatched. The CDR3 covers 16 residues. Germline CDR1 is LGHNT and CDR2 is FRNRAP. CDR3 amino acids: CASGSFSGGPTYEQYF. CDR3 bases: TGTGCTAGTGGTTCCTTTAGCGGGGGGCCTACCTACGAGCAGTACTTC.

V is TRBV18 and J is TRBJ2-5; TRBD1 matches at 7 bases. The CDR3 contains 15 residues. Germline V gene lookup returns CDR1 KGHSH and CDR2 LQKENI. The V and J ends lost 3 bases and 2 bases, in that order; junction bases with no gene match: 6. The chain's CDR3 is CASSPPGQKQETQYF. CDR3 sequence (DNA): TGTGCCAGCTCACCCCCGGGACAGAAGCAAGAGACCCAGTACTTC.

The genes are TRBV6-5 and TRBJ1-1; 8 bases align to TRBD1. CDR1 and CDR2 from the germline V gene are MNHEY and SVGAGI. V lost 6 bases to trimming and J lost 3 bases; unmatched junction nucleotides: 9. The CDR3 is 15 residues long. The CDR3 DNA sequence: TGTGCCAGCAGGATGAGACAGGGGTTCCACACTGAAGCTTTCTTT. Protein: CASRMRQGFHTEAFF.

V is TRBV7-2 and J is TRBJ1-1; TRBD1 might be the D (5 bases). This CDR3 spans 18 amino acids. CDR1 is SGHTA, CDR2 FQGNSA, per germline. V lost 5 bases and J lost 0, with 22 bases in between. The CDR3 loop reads CASSPGAGSLEMNTEAFF. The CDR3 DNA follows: TGTGCCAGCAGCCCCGGTGCAGGGTCCCTTGAGATGAACACTGAAGCTTTCTTT.

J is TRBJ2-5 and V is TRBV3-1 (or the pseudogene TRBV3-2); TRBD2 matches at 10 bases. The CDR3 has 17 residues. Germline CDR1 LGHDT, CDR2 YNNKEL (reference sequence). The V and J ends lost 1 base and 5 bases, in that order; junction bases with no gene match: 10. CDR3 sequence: CASSQVIVAGGKETQYF. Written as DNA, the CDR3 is TGTGCCAGCAGCCAAGTAATTGTAGCGGGAGGAAAGGAGACCCAGTACTTC.

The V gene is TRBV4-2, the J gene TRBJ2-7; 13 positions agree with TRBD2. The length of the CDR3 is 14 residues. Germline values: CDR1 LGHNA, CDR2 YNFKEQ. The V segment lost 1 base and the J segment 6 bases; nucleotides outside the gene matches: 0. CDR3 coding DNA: TGTGCCAGCAGCCAAGGGACTAGCGGGAGCGAGCAGTACTTC. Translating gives CASSQGTSGSEQYF.

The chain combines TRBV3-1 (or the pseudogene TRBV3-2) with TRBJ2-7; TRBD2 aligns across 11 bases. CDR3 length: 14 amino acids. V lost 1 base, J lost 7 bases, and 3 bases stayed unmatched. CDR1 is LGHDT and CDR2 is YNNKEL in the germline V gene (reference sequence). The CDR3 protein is CASSQAGLAAEQYF. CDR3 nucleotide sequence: TGTGCCAGCAGCCAAGCGGGACTAGCGGCAGAGCAGTACTTC.